Presented here are 17 T cell receptor beta chains from one specimen sequenced in a study of regulatory T cells in long-lasting Graves disease. CDR3-region Arm-PCR and iRepertoire HTBI primers produced the TCR beta libraries. TCRdb re-called the multiplex PCR reads through MiXCR, storing one row per CDR3 protein. The data show 680,000 or so distinct CDR3 sequences, roughly 15% seen once. Sample time point: newly diagnosed GD, antithyroid drugs for less than 3 months. Isolated PBMC RNA provided the starting material for the TCR library. The sample was also reused in another study, on T cells in Graves' hyperthyroidism and ophthalmopathy.

The sequences come from peripheral blood mononuclear cells (PBMCs), collected at new diagnosis, from a patient treated with antithyroid drugs. These receptors came from a woman in her twenties or thirties with Graves disease.

The CDR3 DNA reads TGTGCCAGCAGCCCAGGGACAGGATCGGATAGCAATCAGCCCCAGCATTTT. Translated, it gives CASSPGTGSDSNQPQHF. The chain joins TRBV7-9 to TRBJ1-5, with TRBD1 matching over 8 bases. V lost 5 bases, J lost 0 bases, and 9 bases stayed unmatched. The germline V gene encodes CDR1 SEHNR and CDR2 FQNEAQ (reference sequence). The CDR3 contains 17 residues. The whole variable domain, filled in from reference TRBV7-9 and TRBJ1-5, reads DTGVSQNPRHKITKRGQNVTFRCDPISEHNRLYWYRQTLGQGPEFLTYFQNEAQLEKSRLLSDRFSAERPKGSFSTLEIQRTEQGDSAMYLCASSPGTGSDSNQPQHFGDGTRLSIL.

This clonotype was picked up a small number of times. This chain uses TRBV7-9 with TRBJ1-2; TRBD1 matches at 8 bases. Germline assignment: CDR1 SEHNR and CDR2 FQNEAQ (reference sequence). This CDR3 contains 14 residues. V lost 5 bases to trimming and J lost 6 bases; unmatched junction nucleotides: 8. The CDR3: CASSPNQGADGYTF. CDR3 DNA sequence: TGTGCCAGCAGCCCGAATCAGGGGGCTGATGGCTACACCTTC. Together with reference TRBV7-9 and TRBJ1-2, the CDR3 gives the full variable domain: DTGVSQNPRHKITKRGQNVTFRCDPISEHNRLYWYRQTLGQGPEFLTYFQNEAQLEKSRLLSDRFSAERPKGSFSTLEIQRTEQGDSAMYLCASSPNQGADGYTFGSGTRLTVV.

This chain uses TRBV7-8 with TRBJ2-3, with D tentatively TRBD1 (6 bases). Germline CDR1 reads SGHVS; CDR2 reads FQNEAQ. The CDR3 is 15 residues long. Trimming cost V 1 base and J 5 bases, with 13 bases left between them. CDR3 in amino acids: CASSLGNRVGDTQYF. The CDR3 DNA sequence: TGTGCCAGCAGCTTAGGGAACAGGGTCGGAGATACGCAGTATTTT.

The chain recombines TRBV9 with TRBJ1-3; D ambiguous. V lost 0 bases, J lost 0 bases, and 10 bases lay in between. The CDR3 has 16 residues. CDR1 and CDR2 from the germline V gene are SGDLS and YYNGEE. The CDR3 reads CASSVEPVHSGNTIYF. DNA for the CDR3: TGTGCCAGCAGCGTAGAGCCCGTACACTCTGGAAACACCATATATTTT. The full variable domain, in which reference TRBV9 and TRBJ1-3 provide the parts outside the CDR3, is DSGVTQTPKHLITATGQRVTLRCSPRSGDLSVYWYQQSLDQGLQFLIQYYNGEERAKGNILERFSAQQFPDLHSELNLSSLELGDSALYFCASSVEPVHSGNTIYFGEGSWLTVV.

The table lists this clonotype with a few counts. The chain couples TRBV18 to TRBJ1-1; 8 bases agree with TRBD1. V trimming: 6 bases; J trimming: 6 bases; junction bases outside the gene matches: 6. This CDR3 region has 13 residues. CDR1 is KGHSH, CDR2 LQKENI, per germline. The CDR3 DNA sequence: TGTGCCAGCTCGCCCGACAGGGGCTCTGAAGCTTTCTTT. Residues: CASSPDRGSEAFF.

This chain joins TRBV2 and TRBJ2-7, with D hard to call. The CDR3 runs to 14 residues. V lost 2 bases and J lost 0, with 8 bases in between. The germline V gene has CDR1 SNHLY and CDR2 FYNNEI. CDR3 nucleotides: TGTGCCAGCAGTGAACAGCAGATCTCCTACGAGCAGTACTTC. Translation: CASSEQQISYEQYF.

The V call is TRBV7-2, the J call TRBJ2-7; 15 bases line up with TRBD2. CDR3 size: 16 residues. The ends lost 5 bases at V and 4 bases at J; junction bases unmatched: 6. Germline CDR1 and CDR2: SGHTA and FQGNSA. The CDR3 DNA is TGTGCCAGCAGCCCCGGGACTAGCGGGAGGAAGTACGAGCAGTACTTC. It is translated as CASSPGTSGRKYEQYF. Complete variable domain (other parts from reference TRBV7-2 and TRBJ2-7): GAGVSQSPSNKVTEKGKDVELRCDPISGHTALYWYRQSLGQGLEFLIYFQGNSAPDKSGLPSDRFSAERTGGSVSTLTIQRTQQEDSAVYLCASSPGTSGRKYEQYFGPGTRLTVT.

This clonotype was seen at least ten times. The V and J genes are TRBV30 and TRBJ1-5, with no clear D. Deletions cut 2 bases from V and 0 bases from J, with 5 bases between. Germline V gene lookup returns CDR1 GTSNPN and CDR2 SVGIG (reference sequence). The CDR3 totals 13 residues. CDR3: CAWSLDSNQPQHF. CDR3 DNA: TGTGCCTGGAGTCTGGATAGCAATCAGCCCCAGCATTTT. Full variable domain (missing parts from reference TRBV30 and TRBJ1-5): SQTIHQWPATLVQPVGSPLSLECTVEGTSNPNLYWYRQAAGRGLQLLFYSVGIGQISSEVPQNLSASRPQDRQFILSSKKLLLSDSGFYLCAWSLDSNQPQHFGDGTRLSIL.

In this sample, this clonotype turned up a few times. The chain employs TRBV20-1 and TRBJ1-2; D is undetermined. The length of the CDR3 is 13 residues. Germline CDR1 reads DFQATT; CDR2 reads SNEGSKA (reference sequence). Trimming removed 3 bases at V and 8 bases at J, with 16 bases between. CDR3 amino acids: CSASSIQVRGYTF. The CDR3 bases are TGCAGTGCTAGTTCCATTCAGGTCCGGGGCTACACCTTC.

This clonotype turned up a few times. A read error may explain this, as a much larger clone is one base away. The rearrangement joins TRBV25-1 to TRBJ1-5; D not resolved. V was clipped by 3 bases and J by 3 bases, with 3 bases between them. CDR1 and CDR2 (germline): MGHDK, SYGVNS. The CDR3 covers 12 residues. The CDR3 DNA reads as TGTGCCAGCAGTGATAACAATCAGCCCCAGCATTTT. This encodes CASSDNNQPQHF.

The chain links TRBV5-1 to TRBJ1-4; D unresolved. The CDR3 length is 13 residues. Trimming stripped 4 bases from V and 8 bases from J, with 12 bases between. Germline CDR1 reads SGHRS; CDR2 reads YFSETQ. The CDR3 reads CASSRDGREKLFF. As DNA, the CDR3 is TGCGCCAGCAGCCGTGACGGGAGGGAAAAACTGTTTTTT.

The CDR3 here is CASSSGQPNSGNTIYF. The CDR3 DNA is TGTGCCAGCAGCTCCGGACAGCCCAACTCTGGAAACACCATATATTTT. This sequence joins TRBV7-9 and TRBJ1-3; weak D call: TRBD1 (6 bases). The CDR3 totals 16 residues. Germline V gene lookup returns CDR1 SEHNR and CDR2 FQNEAQ (reference sequence). The V and J ends lost 4 bases and 0 bases respectively, with 13 bases between them. Full variable domain (remainder filled in from reference TRBV7-9 and TRBJ1-3): DTGVSQNPRHKITKRGQNVTFRCDPISEHNRLYWYRQTLGQGPEFLTYFQNEAQLEKSRLLSDRFSAERPKGSFSTLEIQRTEQGDSAMYLCASSSGQPNSGNTIYFGEGSWLTVV.

This clonotype was observed many times. The rearrangement links TRBV24-1 to TRBJ2-2; 7 bases fit TRBD2. The CDR3 sequence is 16 residues long. Trimming removed 7 bases from V and 4 bases from J; junction bases left unmatched: 11. CDR1 is KGHDR and CDR2 is SFDVKD in the germline V gene. CDR3 loop: CATSIQRGGGTGELFF. The CDR3 region has the DNA TGTGCCACCAGCATCCAGCGGGGAGGAGGCACCGGGGAGCTGTTTTTT.

The chain combines TRBV6-2 or TRBV6-3 with TRBJ2-6, with a tentative D call TRBD2 (7 bases). The germline V gene encodes CDR1 MNHEY and CDR2 SVGEGT. The CDR3 runs to 19 residues. Trimming cost V 0 bases and J 2 bases, with 17 bases left between them. The CDR3, as DNA: TGTGCCAGCAGTTACTCGGGTAGGGGGGGAGGCACTGGGGCCAACGTCCTGACTTTC. Protein: CASSYSGRGGGTGANVLTF.

This clonotype was seen ten or more times. The CDR3 protein is CASSLAPASGYTF. For the CDR3, the DNA is TGTGCCAGCAGCTTAGCGCCGGCGAGTGGCTACACCTTC. V gene TRBV7-9 combines with J gene TRBJ1-2; D not certain. Trimming removed 0 bases from V and 7 bases from J, with 9 bases in between. The CDR3 runs to 13 residues. Germline V CDR1 and CDR2: SEHNR, FQNEAQ (reference sequence).

To note about this clonotype: At one of its ends the junction is not consistent with the germline gene, which may arise from a read error. The chain employs TRBV7-3 and TRBJ2-7; D is undetermined. This CDR3 is built from 14 residues. CDR1 is SGHTA and CDR2 is FQGTGA in the germline V gene. The DNA for the CDR3 is TGCGCCAGCAGCCAAGTAGTCAGGAGCTACGAGCAGTACTTC. The encoded protein is CASSQVVRSYEQYF. Full variable domain (remainder filled in from reference TRBV7-3 and TRBJ2-7): GAGVSQTPSNKVTEKGKYVELRCDPISGHTALYWYRQSLGQGPEFLIYFQGTGAADDSGLPNDRFFAVRPEGSVSTLKIQRTERGDSAVYLCASSQVVRSYEQYFGPGTRLTVT.

This clonotype turned up a few times. The V call is TRBV30, the J call TRBJ2-3; 8 positions match TRBD2. V shed 4 bases and J 3 bases; nucleotides not matched to a gene: 3. The CDR3 is 13 amino acids. From germline, CDR1 is GTSNPN and CDR2 SVGIG (reference sequence). The CDR3 DNA reads TGTGCCTGGAACAGCGGGAGTACAGATACGCAGTATTTT. This codes for CAWNSGSTDTQYF.